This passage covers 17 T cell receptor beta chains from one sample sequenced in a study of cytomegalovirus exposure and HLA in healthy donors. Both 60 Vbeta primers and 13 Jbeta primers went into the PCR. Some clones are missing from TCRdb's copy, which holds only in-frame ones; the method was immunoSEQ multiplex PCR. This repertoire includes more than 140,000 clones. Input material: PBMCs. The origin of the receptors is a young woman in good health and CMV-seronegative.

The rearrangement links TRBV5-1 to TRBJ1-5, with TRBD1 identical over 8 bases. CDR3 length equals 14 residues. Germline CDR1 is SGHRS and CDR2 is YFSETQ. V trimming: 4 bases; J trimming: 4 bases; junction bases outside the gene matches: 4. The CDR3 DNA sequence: TGCGCCAGCAGCATAGGACAGGGTAATCAGCCCCAGCATTTT. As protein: CASSIGQGNQPQHF.

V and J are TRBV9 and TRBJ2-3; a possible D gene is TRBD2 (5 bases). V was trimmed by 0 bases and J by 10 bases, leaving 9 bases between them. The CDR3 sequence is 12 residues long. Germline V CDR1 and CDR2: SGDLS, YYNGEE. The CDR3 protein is CASSVEGSAQYF. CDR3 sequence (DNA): TGTGCCAGCAGCGTAGAGGGTAGCGCGCAGTATTTT.

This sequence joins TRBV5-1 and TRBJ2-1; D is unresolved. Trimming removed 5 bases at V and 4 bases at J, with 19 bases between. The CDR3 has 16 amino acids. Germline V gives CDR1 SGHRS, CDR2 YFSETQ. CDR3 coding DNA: TGCGCCAGCAGACTAAAGACCACTATGACTTACAATGAGCAGTTCTTC. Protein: CASRLKTTMTYNEQFF.

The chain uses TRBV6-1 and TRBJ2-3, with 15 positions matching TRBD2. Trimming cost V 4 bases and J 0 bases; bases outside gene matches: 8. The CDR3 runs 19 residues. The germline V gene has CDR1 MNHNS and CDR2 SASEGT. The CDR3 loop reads CASSGRGLAGGSSTDTQYF. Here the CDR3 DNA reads TGTGCCAGCAGTGGAAGGGGACTAGCGGGAGGTTCTAGCACAGATACGCAGTATTTT.

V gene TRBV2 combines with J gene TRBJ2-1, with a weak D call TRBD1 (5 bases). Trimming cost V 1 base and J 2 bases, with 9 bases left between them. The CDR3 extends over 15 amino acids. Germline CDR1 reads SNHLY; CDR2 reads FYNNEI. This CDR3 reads CASSEEGIPYNEQFF. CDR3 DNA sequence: TGTGCCAGCAGTGAAGAGGGGATCCCCTACAATGAGCAGTTCTTC. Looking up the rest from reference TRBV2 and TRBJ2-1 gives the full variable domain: EPEVTQTPSHQVTQMGQEVILRCVPISNHLYFYWYRQILGQKVEFLVSFYNNEISEKSEIFDDQFSVERPDGSNFTLKIRSTKLEDSAMYFCASSEEGIPYNEQFFGPGTRLTVL.

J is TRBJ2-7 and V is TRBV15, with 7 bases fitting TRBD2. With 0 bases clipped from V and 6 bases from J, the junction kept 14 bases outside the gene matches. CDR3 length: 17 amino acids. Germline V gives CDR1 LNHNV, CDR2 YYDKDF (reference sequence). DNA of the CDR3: TGTGCCACCAGCAGAGATGTTGCGGGAGCGGGAAGAGGCGAGCAGTACGTC. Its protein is CATSRDVAGAGRGEQYV.

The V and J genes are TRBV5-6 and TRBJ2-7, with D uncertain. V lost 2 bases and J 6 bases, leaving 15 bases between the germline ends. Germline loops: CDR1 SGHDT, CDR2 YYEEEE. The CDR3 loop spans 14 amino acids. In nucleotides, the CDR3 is TGTGCCAGCAGCTTAGGTTTATCTTCCAGCGAGCAGTACGTC. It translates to CASSLGLSSSEQYV.

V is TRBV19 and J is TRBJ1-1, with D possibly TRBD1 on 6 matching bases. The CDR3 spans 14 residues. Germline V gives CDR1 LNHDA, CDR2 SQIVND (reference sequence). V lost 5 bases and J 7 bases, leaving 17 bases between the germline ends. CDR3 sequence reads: CASSPGAFFIEAFF. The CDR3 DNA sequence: TGTGCCAGTAGTCCAGGGGCCTTTTTTATTGAAGCTTTCTTT.

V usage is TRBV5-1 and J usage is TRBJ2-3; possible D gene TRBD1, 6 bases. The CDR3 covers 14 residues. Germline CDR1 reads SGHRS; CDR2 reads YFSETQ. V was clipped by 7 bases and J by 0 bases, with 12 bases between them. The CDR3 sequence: CASQTGQSTDTQYF. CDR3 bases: TGCGCCAGCCAAACGGGACAAAGCACAGATACGCAGTATTTT.

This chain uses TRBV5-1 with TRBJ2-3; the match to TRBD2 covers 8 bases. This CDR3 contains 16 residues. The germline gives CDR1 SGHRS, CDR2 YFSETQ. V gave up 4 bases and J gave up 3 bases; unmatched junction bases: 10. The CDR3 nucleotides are TGCGCCAGCAGCCCCAAGCGGGAGTGGGGTACAGATACGCAGTATTTT. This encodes CASSPKREWGTDTQYF.

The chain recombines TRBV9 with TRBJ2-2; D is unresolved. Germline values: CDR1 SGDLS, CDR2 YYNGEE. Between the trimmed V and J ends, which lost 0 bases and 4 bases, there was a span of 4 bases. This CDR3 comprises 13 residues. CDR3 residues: CASSVVSTGELFF. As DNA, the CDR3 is TGTGCCAGCAGCGTAGTTAGCACCGGGGAGCTGTTTTTT. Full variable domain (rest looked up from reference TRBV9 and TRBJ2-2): DSGVTQTPKHLITATGQRVTLRCSPRSGDLSVYWYQQSLDQGLQFLIQYYNGEERAKGNILERFSAQQFPDLHSELNLSSLELGDSALYFCASSVVSTGELFFGEGSRLTVL.

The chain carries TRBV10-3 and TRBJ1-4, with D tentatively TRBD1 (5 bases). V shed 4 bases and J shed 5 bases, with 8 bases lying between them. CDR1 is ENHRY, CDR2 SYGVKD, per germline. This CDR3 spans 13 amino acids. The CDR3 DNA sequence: TGTGCCATCAGTGGGGGCCCAAATGAAAAACTGTTTTTT. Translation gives CAISGGPNEKLFF.

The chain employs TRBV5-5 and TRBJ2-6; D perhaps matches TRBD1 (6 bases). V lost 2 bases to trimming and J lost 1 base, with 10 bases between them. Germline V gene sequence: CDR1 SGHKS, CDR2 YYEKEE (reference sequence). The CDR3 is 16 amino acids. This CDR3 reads CASSLGQTSGANVLTF. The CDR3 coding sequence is TGTGCCAGCAGCTTAGGACAGACATCTGGGGCCAACGTCCTGACTTTC.

The CDR3 coding sequence is TGTGCCAGCAGTTTGGTGGCAATGACAGGGGGCCCTAACTATGGCTACACCTTC. This sequence encodes CASSLVAMTGGPNYGYTF. The chain couples TRBV27 to TRBJ1-2; the match to TRBD1 covers 10 bases. Looked up from germline, CDR1 is MNHEY and CDR2 is SMNVEV (reference sequence). Trimming at V came to 3 bases and at J to 0 bases, leaving 10 bases not matched to a gene. This CDR3 region has 18 residues.

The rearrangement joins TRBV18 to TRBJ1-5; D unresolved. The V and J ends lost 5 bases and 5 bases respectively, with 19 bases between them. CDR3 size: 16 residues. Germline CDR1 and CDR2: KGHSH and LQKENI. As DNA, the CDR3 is TGTGCCAGCTCATCTGGAGGGATGAGGGCCGATCAGCCCCAGCATTTT. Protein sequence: CASSSGGMRADQPQHF.

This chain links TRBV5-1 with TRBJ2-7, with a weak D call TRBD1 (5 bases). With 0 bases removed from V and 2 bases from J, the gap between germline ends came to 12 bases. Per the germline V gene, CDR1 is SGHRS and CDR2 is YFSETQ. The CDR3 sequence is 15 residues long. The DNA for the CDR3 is TGCGCCAGCAGCTTGGCTAGGGGAACTACCTACGAGCAGTACTTC. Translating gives CASSLARGTTYEQYF. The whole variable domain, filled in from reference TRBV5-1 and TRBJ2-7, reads KAGVTQTPRYLIKTRGQQVTLSCSPISGHRSVSWYQQTPGQGLQFLFEYFSETQRNKGNFPGRFSGRQFSNSRSEMNVSTLELGDSALYLCASSLARGTTYEQYFGPGTRLTVT.

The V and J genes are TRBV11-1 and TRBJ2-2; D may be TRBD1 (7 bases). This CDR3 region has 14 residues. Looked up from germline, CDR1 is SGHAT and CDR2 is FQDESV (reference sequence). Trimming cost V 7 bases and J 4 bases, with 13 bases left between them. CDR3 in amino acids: CASTKQGGTGELFF. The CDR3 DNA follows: TGTGCCAGCACGAAGCAGGGGGGCACCGGGGAGCTGTTTTTT. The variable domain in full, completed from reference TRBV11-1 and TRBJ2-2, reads EAEVAQSPRYKITEKSQAVAFWCDPISGHATLYWYRQILGQGPELLVQFQDESVVDDSQLPKDRFSAERLKGVDSTLKIQPAELGDSAMYLCASTKQGGTGELFFGEGSRLTVL.